This note documents a single T cell receptor (beta chain) sequence. This clonotype was detected ten times or more. What this receptor recognizes is not known. Per-base qualities were not stored, and no clone one base away is much larger. Receptors were amplified or captured by 5' RACE. The sequencer listed for this sample is NextSeq 500. The TCR library protocol attached unique molecular identifiers to individual cDNA molecules to correct for sequencing error and PCR bias. Both TCR alpha and beta chains were sequenced, and tight co-correlation was observed between alpha and beta sequence abundances in each sample. Regarding the original processing steps: Decombinator V4 was used to annotate TCR sequences for V gene, J gene and CDR3. TCRs were defined as expanded if a significant change between any two time points was detected under a Poisson model with p below 0.0001. TCR abundances were normalised to the total number of TCRs sequenced per sample and expressed as counts per million. MAIT TCRs were defined by TRAV1-2 paired with TRAJ12, TRAJ20 or TRAJ33, and iNKT TCRs by TRAV10 paired with TRAJ18. A search of VDJdb, accessed on 1 November 2021, was run for TCRs annotated to CMV, EBV and SARS-CoV-2, with TCRs annotated for multiple antigens excluded. TCRdb handled the public reads itself, with Q25 trimming in fastp and clone calling in MiXCR, and kept productive beta chains. When rows share a CDR3 protein, they turn into one entry using the most common DNA and genes. TCRdb assigned the V and J calls; the authors' analysis was not used. The sample table records 40,000 to 60,000 distinct CDR3 sequences; 6.2% of these occur just once. Approximately 6.3% of the sample is held by the ten biggest clonotypes.

This entry comes from a study of early T cells in non-severe SARS-CoV-2 infection (dated by TCRdb to about 2021). About the investigation overall: TCR sequencing used bulk RNA from unsorted whole blood, so alpha and beta chains could not be paired. Study-wide findings and limitations: VDJdb matching was skewed toward anti-spike CD8 responses and likely underestimated virus-specific expansions, missing private and CD4 specificities.

The study was a case-control design nested within a healthcare worker cohort in London, UK, with weekly nasopharyngeal swab PCR tests and blood sampling. Healthcare workers were enrolled in the week of the UK lockdown, from 23 to 31 March 2020, and were followed every week for up to roughly 15 weeks. The CDR3 spans 16 residues, from the cysteine through the phenylalanine. The CDR3 DNA has 48 bases and is translated from base 1. Taken from the germline V gene, the CDR1 and CDR2 loops are MDHEN and SYDVKM. Trimming at the junction amounts to 6 bases on V and 3 bases on J, and the germline ends lie 20 bases apart.

The clonotype comes from an adult who was a healthcare worker with PCR-confirmed SARS-CoV-2 infection or an uninfected control (not recorded which). The sequences come from whole blood, collected at baseline. The chain uses TRBV28 and TRBJ1-1, with TRBD1 tentatively as D gene (5 bases match). The CDR3 loop reads CASSLLRGAGDTEAFF. DNA sequence: TGTGCCAGCAGCCTCCTGAGAGGGGCTGGGGACACTGAAGCTTTCTTT.